This T cell receptor beta chain was documented in a study of brain T cells in children with intractable seizures. CDR3 length equals 12 residues. CDR1 is SEHNR and CDR2 is FQNEAQ in the germline V gene (reference sequence). V gave up 5 bases and J gave up 10 bases, with 12 bases separating them. TCRdb keeps only in-frame clones here, not all; method: immunoSEQ multiplex PCR. Among 60,000 to 85,000 clones listed, approximately 94% were seen once. This sequence joins TRBV7-9 and TRBJ2-1; no reliable D call. The clonotype comes from a boy under two years old with tuberous sclerosis and intractable seizures. This specimen consisted of peripheral blood, obtained at surgery. The CDR3 DNA reads TGTGCCAGCAGCCTTGACAACTCGGAGCAGTTCTTC. This encodes CASSLDNSEQFF.